What follows are 22 T cell receptor beta chains derived from one specimen sequenced in a study of CD8 T cells in ankylosing spondylitis. One entry per CDR3 protein, called by TCRdb with MiXCR from the 5' RACE reads. This sample has around 180,000 distinct CDR3 sequences; around a sixth occur once, and the top ten carry approximately 4.3%. The material sequenced was blood, either unsorted or a sorted T cell fraction (not recorded which). These receptor sequences come from a male donor aged 10 to 30 with ankylosing spondylitis or in good health (not recorded which).

The gene calls are TRBV20-1 and TRBJ2-7, with D maybe TRBD2 (5 bases). This CDR3 comprises 15 residues. The germline CDR1 and CDR2 sequences are DFQATT and SNEGSKA (reference sequence). Trimming left V 0 bases short and J 2 bases short, with 14 bases between. CDR3 DNA sequence: TGCAGTGCTAGAGATTCGGCTAGCAGGACCTACGAGCAGTACGTC. The encoded protein is CSARDSASRTYEQYV.

This clonotype has a handful of counts. This sequence joins TRBV28 and TRBJ2-7; 8 nucleotides match TRBD2. CDR1 and CDR2 from the germline V gene are MDHEN and SYDVKM. The J segment lost 2 bases and the V segment lost 5 bases, leaving 2 bases of the junction unmatched. The CDR3 spans 13 residues. The CDR3 coding sequence is TGTGCCAGCAGTACTAGCGGAACCTACGAGCAGTACTTC. Protein product: CASSTSGTYEQYF.

This clonotype was seen only a few times. This chain joins TRBV29-1 and TRBJ2-1, with 8 bases lining up with TRBD1. V gave up 2 bases and J gave up 2 bases; unmatched junction bases: 23. Looked up from germline, CDR1 is SQVTM and CDR2 is ANQGSEA. The CDR3 is 21 amino acids. CDR3 in amino acids: CSVEPQGRGRLLGRTYNEQFF. The CDR3 coding sequence is TGCAGCGTTGAACCCCAGGGCAGGGGGCGTCTCCTTGGACGAACCTACAATGAGCAGTTCTTC.

There are a few counts of this clonotype. The V gene is TRBV5-1, the J gene TRBJ2-2; no clear D. Deletions cut 5 bases from V and 4 bases from J, with 15 bases between. This CDR3 comprises 15 residues. Germline CDR1 is SGHRS and CDR2 is YFSETQ. The CDR3 spells CASRAPVGGTGELFF. The CDR3, as DNA: TGCGCCAGCAGGGCTCCGGTTGGCGGCACCGGGGAGCTGTTTTTT.

The sample holds many counts of this clonotype. This chain connects TRBV5-1 to TRBJ2-4; D call uncertain. V dropped 2 bases and J dropped 0 bases, with 15 bases sitting between them. The CDR3 spans 17 residues. In germline, CDR1 is SGHRS, CDR2 YFSETQ. The CDR3 sequence is CASSLNPDDLAKNIQYF. DNA of the CDR3: TGCGCCAGCAGCTTAAATCCAGATGACCTAGCCAAAAACATTCAGTACTTC.

This clonotype was observed at least ten times. The chain couples TRBV6-5 to TRBJ1-5, with 8 bases fitting TRBD1. The CDR3 runs 16 residues. Trimming removed 6 bases from V and 2 bases from J; junction bases left unmatched: 9. Per the germline V gene, CDR1 is MNHEY and CDR2 is SVGAGI. CDR3 in amino acids: CASRRIGQGGNQPQHF. The CDR3 region has the DNA TGTGCCAGCAGGCGTATCGGACAGGGCGGCAATCAGCCCCAGCATTTT.

This rearrangement joins TRBV12-3 or TRBV12-4 to TRBJ2-5; 8 bases fit TRBD2. CDR3 length: 14 residues. J gave up 3 bases and V 3 bases, and 3 bases lay outside the gene matches. The CDR3 region has the DNA TGTGCCAGCAGTTTGGGGCGGGAGGAAGAGACCCAGTACTTC. Amino acids: CASSLGREEETQYF.

For this clonotype: A much larger clone differs from this one at a single base, so this may be a read error. The CDR3 end shows no conserved phenylalanine or tryptophan, and so a read error is likely. The chain has TRBV11-2 and TRBJ1-4; D is uncertain. Germline loops: CDR1 SGHAT, CDR2 FQNNGV. The CDR3 is 15 amino acids. V was shortened by 1 base and J by 7 bases, with 13 bases between the two germline ends. This CDR3 is CASSLGGGVGEKLFI. CDR3 sequence (DNA): TGTGCCAGCAGCTTAGGAGGAGGAGTTGGTGAAAAACTGTTTATT.

This clonotype was picked up many times. The gene calls are TRBV12-3 or TRBV12-4 and TRBJ2-2; TRBD2 matches 10 bases. The CDR3 covers 18 residues. V dropped 5 bases and J dropped 6; count of bases not matched to a gene: 15. CDR3 sequence reads: CASSTYLAGVRPSGELFF. The DNA of the CDR3 is TGTGCCAGCAGTACATATCTAGCGGGAGTACGTCCCTCCGGGGAGCTGTTTTTT.

In this sample, this clonotype turned up many times. This chain connects TRBV6-2 or TRBV6-3 to TRBJ2-3; 11 nucleotides line up with TRBD2. CDR3 size: 14 residues. Germline V CDR1 and CDR2: MNHEY, SVGEGT. V lost 6 bases to trimming and J lost 4 bases; unmatched junction nucleotides: 3. CDR3 coding DNA: TGTGCCAGCAGACTAGCGGGAGTAGCAGATACGCAGTATTTT. Translated, it gives CASRLAGVADTQYF.

Only one count was recorded for this clonotype. This chain connects TRBV5-1 to TRBJ2-5; TRBD2 aligns across 8 bases. From germline, CDR1 is SGHRS and CDR2 YFSETQ. The CDR3 sequence is 13 residues long. J gave up 5 bases and V 4 bases, and 4 bases lay outside the gene matches. The CDR3 nucleotides are TGCGCCAGCAGCACCGGGGGGGACGAGACCCAGTACTTC. It encodes CASSTGGDETQYF.

This clonotype was counted ten times or more. The J gene is TRBJ2-5, the V gene TRBV19; no definite D call. The CDR3 consists of 15 residues. The germline V and J ends were trimmed by 3 bases and 0 bases, with 11 bases remaining between them. CDR1 and CDR2 from the germline V gene are LNHDA and SQIVND (reference sequence). The CDR3 DNA follows: TGTGCCAGTAGTATTGGCGCGGCGTACCAAGAGACCCAGTACTTC. It translates to CASSIGAAYQETQYF.

This clonotype occurred many times. The chain couples TRBV12-3 or TRBV12-4 to TRBJ2-4; TRBD2 matches at 8 bases. J lost 3 bases, V lost 0 bases, and 7 bases had no gene match. The CDR3 length is 17 residues. The CDR3 region has the DNA TGTGCCAGCAGTTTAGCGCTAGCGGGTATGAGCAAAAACATTCAGTACTTC. Its translation: CASSLALAGMSKNIQYF.

This clonotype was found many times. The chain links TRBV10-3 to TRBJ2-1; 11 bases fit TRBD2. The CDR3 loop spans 16 amino acids. Germline V gene lookup returns CDR1 ENHRY and CDR2 SYGVKD. The V segment lost 7 bases and the J segment 0 bases; nucleotides outside the gene matches: 5. The CDR3 DNA follows: TGTGCCATCAAGATTACTAGCGGGGGCTCCTACAATGAGCAGTTCTTC. As protein: CAIKITSGGSYNEQFF.

This clonotype was recorded at least ten times. This chain uses TRBV7-8 with TRBJ1-2; D gene unclear. The CDR3 extends over 19 amino acids. The germline V gene encodes CDR1 SGHVS and CDR2 FQNEAQ. The V gene lost 0 bases and the J gene lost 4 bases, with 24 bases spanning the gap. The CDR3 spells CASSLALPSSRPALYGYTF. As DNA, the CDR3 is TGTGCCAGCAGCTTAGCCCTACCCTCGAGCAGGCCTGCCCTCTATGGCTACACCTTC.

Notes on this clonotype: The junction differs from germline at one of its ends, possibly a read error. V is TRBV29-1 and J is TRBJ1-1, with D maybe TRBD1 (5 bases). CDR3 length: 14 amino acids. Germline V lookup: CDR1 SQVTM, CDR2 ANQGSEA. The CDR3 protein is CSLSTVLTDTEGFF. The DNA for the CDR3 is TGCAGCCTATCGACCGTGCTTACGGACACTGAAGGTTTCTTT.

Many counts were recorded for this clonotype. The chain employs TRBV12-3 or TRBV12-4 and TRBJ2-7; D is unclear. The CDR3 runs to 11 residues. The germline V and J ends were trimmed by 1 base and 3 bases, with 1 base remaining between them. The CDR3 loop is CASSLGYEQYV. The CDR3 nucleotides are TGTGCCAGCAGTTTAGGCTACGAGCAGTACGTC.

This clonotype was seen ten or more times. The V and J genes are TRBV4-3 and TRBJ2-7; no clear D. The assigned J gene may be wrong: the sequence end matches TRBJ2-5 better. The CDR3 consists of 14 residues. Germline V gene lookup returns CDR1 LGHNA and CDR2 YSLEER. CDR3 amino acids: CASSQDVGISTQYF. The DNA for the CDR3 is TGCGCCAGCAGCCAAGATGTAGGGATCTCGACCCAGTACTTC.

This clonotype was seen repeatedly, ten times or more. The chain uses TRBV7-2 and TRBJ1-1; 8 bases are a match to TRBD1. The CDR3 has 15 amino acids. The J segment lost 4 bases and the V segment lost 5 bases, leaving 9 bases of the junction unmatched. CDR1 is SGHTA and CDR2 is FQGNSA in the germline V gene. The CDR3 reads CASSPSGGSVTEAFF. The CDR3 DNA is TGTGCCAGCAGCCCTTCAGGGGGCAGCGTCACTGAAGCTTTCTTT. Together with reference TRBV7-2 and TRBJ1-1, the CDR3 gives the full variable domain: GAGVSQSPSNKVTEKGKDVELRCDPISGHTALYWYRQSLGQGLEFLIYFQGNSAPDKSGLPSDRFSAERTGGSVSTLTIQRTQQEDSAVYLCASSPSGGSVTEAFFGQGTRLTVV.

This clonotype was recorded at least ten times. The chain recombines TRBV5-1 with TRBJ2-7; 13 bases map to TRBD2. V shed 5 bases, J shed 5 bases, and the junction held 7 bases outside the gene matches. This CDR3 has 15 amino acids. Germline V lookup: CDR1 SGHRS, CDR2 YFSETQ. In DNA, the CDR3 is TGCGCCAGCAGTCGGACTAGCGGGAGTATTAACGAGCAGTACTTC. Amino acids: CASSRTSGSINEQYF. Using reference TRBV5-1 and TRBJ2-7 for the parts outside the CDR3, the full variable domain is KAGVTQTPRYLIKTRGQQVTLSCSPISGHRSVSWYQQTPGQGLQFLFEYFSETQRNKGNFPGRFSGRQFSNSRSEMNVSTLELGDSALYLCASSRTSGSINEQYFGPGTRLTVT.

At least ten counts were recorded for this clonotype. The chain uses TRBV18 and TRBJ2-5; possible D gene TRBD1, 5 bases. V was shortened by 5 bases and J by 2 bases, with 9 bases between the two germline ends. Germline V gives CDR1 KGHSH, CDR2 LQKENI. The CDR3 totals 13 residues. The CDR3 is CASSTDKQETQYF. The CDR3 DNA reads TGTGCCAGCTCAACGGACAAGCAAGAGACCCAGTACTTC.

The chain links TRBV29-1 to TRBJ1-1; TRBD1 might be the D (5 bases). The V and J ends lost 5 bases and 1 base respectively, with 11 bases between them. Germline values: CDR1 SQVTM, CDR2 ANQGSEA. There are 13 residues in the CDR3. CDR3 residues: CSVLRTRNTEAFF. CDR3 in DNA: TGCAGCGTTCTTAGGACAAGGAACACTGAAGCTTTCTTT.